This T cell receptor (beta chain) was retrieved from a study of T cells in localized non-small cell lung cancer. Germline-derived CDR1 and CDR2 are SGHKS and YYEKEE (reference sequence). Between the trimmed V and J ends, which lost 2 bases and 5 bases, there was a span of 17 bases. This CDR3 has 16 residues. Note on this clone: Its specificity is not known.

Study outcomes and limitations: Turning up in adjacent lung were a median approximately 58 of the top 100 tumor clones. Exceeding tumor, uninvolved adjacent lung had the highest T cell clonality.

Sequencing was performed with immunoSEQ multiplex PCR; in TCRdb, only in-frame clones are kept and a portion is missing. This table has under 12,000 clones, roughly 82% appearing once. The specimen was peripheral blood mononuclear cells, collected before any cancer treatment. The chain employs TRBV5-5 and TRBJ2-1, with D hard to call. This receptor was obtained from a female donor of 60 years or more with stage II lung adenocarcinoma. The CDR3 here is CASSFRQASLNNEQFF. The CDR3 nucleotides read TGTGCCAGCAGCTTCCGTCAGGCGTCCCTGAACAATGAGCAGTTCTTC.